This is a list of T cell receptor beta chains from one sample in a study of chemoradiotherapy in HPV16-positive cancers. The method was immunoSEQ multiplex PCR; TCRdb's version includes in-frame clones alone and lacks a portion of them. Here the sample spans more than 10,000 clones, 89% being singletons. The specimen comprised blood, sampled from a patient who underwent chemoradiotherapy. Every receptor here comes from a human donor with HPV-associated anogenital cancer. Both conserved end residues are part of each CDR3.

v_gene	CDR3aa
TRBV7-2	CASSIAGSRGGELFF
TRBV5-4	CASSFLSGSVYEQYF
TRBV6-6	CASSYSGQGDQPQHF
TRBV19	CASSIDSRTPLHF
TRBV29-1	CSARITYNEQFF
TRBV4-1	CASSQSSISSMTAKNIQYF
TRBV28	CASRLGASYEQYF
TRBV11-1	CASSHQQGRGYEQYF
TRBV5-4	CASSRQGGNTEAFF
TRBV5-1	CASSLERESDTQYF
TRBV20-1	CSARSGTAPFF
TRBV5-4	CASSSPGVPYEQYF
TRBV19	CASRRDEKNYGYTF
TRBV6-5	CASSYSGREAFF
TRBV15	CATSRSRGTQYF
TRBV28	CASSLLGAGAGNEQYF
TRBV6-5	CASSYGTRPNEKLFF
TRBV5-6	CASSLGTSGGPSNEQYF
TRBV7-9	CASSTGGFSGNTIYF
TRBV28	CASSFSGGGRTGELFF
TRBV27	CASRTVNTGELFF
TRBV4-1	CASSHPGFRDTEAFF
TRBV5-1	CASSLAVGYISAQYF
TRBV5-4	CASSLLAGDSYEQYF
TRBV2	CASRTGSGSPLHF
TRBV4-1	CASSRGAGQGPLKSNQPQHF
TRBV9	CASSVEAQGANTQYF
TRBV4-1	CASSPKQQGIEPQHF
TRBV9	CASSVGDPGGGDTQYF
TRBV5-1	CASSLQGRTDTQYF
TRBV11-2	CASSTIGTIYF
TRBV29-1	CSARGGGNTEAFF
TRBV18	CASSPQGNTEAFF
TRBV4-1	CASSSTGNTIYF
TRBV4-2	CASSHGRTSGSTDTQYF